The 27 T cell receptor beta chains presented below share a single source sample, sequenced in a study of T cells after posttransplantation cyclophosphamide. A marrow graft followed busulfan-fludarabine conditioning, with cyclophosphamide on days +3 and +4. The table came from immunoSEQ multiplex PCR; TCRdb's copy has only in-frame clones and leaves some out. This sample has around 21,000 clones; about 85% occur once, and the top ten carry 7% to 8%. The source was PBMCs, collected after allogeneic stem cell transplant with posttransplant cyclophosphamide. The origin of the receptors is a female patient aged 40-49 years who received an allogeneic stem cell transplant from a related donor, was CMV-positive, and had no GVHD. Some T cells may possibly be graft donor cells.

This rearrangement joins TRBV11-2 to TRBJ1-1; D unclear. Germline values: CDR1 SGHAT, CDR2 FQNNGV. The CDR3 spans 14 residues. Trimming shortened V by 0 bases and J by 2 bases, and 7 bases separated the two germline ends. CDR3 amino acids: CASSLDNGNTEAFF. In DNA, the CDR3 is TGTGCCAGCAGCTTAGATAACGGTAACACTGAAGCTTTCTTT.

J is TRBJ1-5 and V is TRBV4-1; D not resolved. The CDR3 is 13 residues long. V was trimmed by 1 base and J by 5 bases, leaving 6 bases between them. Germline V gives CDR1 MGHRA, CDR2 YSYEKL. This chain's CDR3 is CASSQALDQPQHF. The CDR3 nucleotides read TGCGCCAGCAGCCAAGCTTTAGATCAGCCCCAGCATTTT.

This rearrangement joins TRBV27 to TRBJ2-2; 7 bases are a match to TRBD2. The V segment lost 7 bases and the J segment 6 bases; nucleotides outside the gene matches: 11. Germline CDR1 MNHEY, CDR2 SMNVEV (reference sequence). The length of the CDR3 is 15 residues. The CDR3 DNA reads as TGTGCCAGCAAGGCGGGAGTTGCGTGGGCCGGGGAGCTGTTTTTT. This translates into CASKAGVAWAGELFF.

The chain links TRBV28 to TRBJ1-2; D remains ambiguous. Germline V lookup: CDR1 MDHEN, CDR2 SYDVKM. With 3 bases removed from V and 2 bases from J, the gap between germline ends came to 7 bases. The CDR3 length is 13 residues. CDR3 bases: TGTGCCAGCAGTTTCGACAAGAACTATGGCTACACCTTC. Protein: CASSFDKNYGYTF.

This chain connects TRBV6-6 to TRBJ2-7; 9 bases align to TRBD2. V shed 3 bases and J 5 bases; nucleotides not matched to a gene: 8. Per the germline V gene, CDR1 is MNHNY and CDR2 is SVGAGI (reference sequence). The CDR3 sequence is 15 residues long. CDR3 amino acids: CASSYGGRALDEQYF. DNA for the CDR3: TGTGCCAGCAGTTATGGCGGGAGGGCCCTCGACGAGCAGTACTTC.

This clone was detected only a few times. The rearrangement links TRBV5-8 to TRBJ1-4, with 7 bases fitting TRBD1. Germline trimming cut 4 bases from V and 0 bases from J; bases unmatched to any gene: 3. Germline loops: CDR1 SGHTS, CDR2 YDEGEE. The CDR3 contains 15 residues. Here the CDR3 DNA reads TGTGCCAGCAGCCCCGGGACAGCAACTAATGAAAAACTGTTTTTT. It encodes CASSPGTATNEKLFF.

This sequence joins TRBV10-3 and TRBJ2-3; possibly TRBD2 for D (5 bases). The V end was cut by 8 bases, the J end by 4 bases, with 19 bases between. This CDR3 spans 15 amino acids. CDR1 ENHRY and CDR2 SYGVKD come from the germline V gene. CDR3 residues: CAIRISDLSADTQYF. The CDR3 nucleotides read TGTGCCATCCGAATATCGGACTTGTCAGCAGATACGCAGTATTTT.

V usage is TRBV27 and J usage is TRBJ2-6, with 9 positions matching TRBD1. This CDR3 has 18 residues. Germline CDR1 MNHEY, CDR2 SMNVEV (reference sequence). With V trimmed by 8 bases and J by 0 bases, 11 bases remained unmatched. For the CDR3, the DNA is TGTGCCAGCGGGAGTTGGACAGGGGTGTTCTCTGGGGCCAACGTCCTGACTTTC. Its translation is CASGSWTGVFSGANVLTF.

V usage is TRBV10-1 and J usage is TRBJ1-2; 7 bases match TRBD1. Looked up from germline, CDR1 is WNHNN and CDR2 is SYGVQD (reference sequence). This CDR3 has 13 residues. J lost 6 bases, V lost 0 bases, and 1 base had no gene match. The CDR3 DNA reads TGCGCCAGCAGTGAGTCAGGGGGCAATGGCTACACCTTC. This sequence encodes CASSESGGNGYTF.

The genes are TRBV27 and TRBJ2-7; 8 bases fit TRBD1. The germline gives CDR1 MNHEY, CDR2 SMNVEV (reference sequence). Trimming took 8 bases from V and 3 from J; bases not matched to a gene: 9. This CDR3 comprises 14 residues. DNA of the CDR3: TGTGCCAGCTCGGACAGGGAGACCCTCTACGAGCAGTACTTC. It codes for CASSDRETLYEQYF.

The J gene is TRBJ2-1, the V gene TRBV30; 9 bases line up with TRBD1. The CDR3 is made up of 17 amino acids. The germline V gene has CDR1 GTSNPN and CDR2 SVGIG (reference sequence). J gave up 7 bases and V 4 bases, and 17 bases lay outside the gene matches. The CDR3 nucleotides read TGTGCCTGGAATCGGGACAGGGTCAGGGTTGGGGAAAATGAGCAGTTCTTC. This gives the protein CAWNRDRVRVGENEQFF.

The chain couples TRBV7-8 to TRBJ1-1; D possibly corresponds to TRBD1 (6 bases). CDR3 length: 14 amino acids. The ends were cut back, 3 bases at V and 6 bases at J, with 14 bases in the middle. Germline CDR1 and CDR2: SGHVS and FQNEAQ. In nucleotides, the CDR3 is TGTGCCAGCAGCTTCCTGGAGGGGGGGGCTGAAGCTTTCTTT. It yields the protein CASSFLEGGAEAFF.

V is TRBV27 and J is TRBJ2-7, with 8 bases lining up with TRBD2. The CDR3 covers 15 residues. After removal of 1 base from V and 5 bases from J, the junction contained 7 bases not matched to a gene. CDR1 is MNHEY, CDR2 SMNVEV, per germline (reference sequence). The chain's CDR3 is CASSLFTGGPNEQYF. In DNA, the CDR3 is TGTGCCAGCAGTTTATTTACGGGAGGGCCCAACGAGCAGTACTTC.

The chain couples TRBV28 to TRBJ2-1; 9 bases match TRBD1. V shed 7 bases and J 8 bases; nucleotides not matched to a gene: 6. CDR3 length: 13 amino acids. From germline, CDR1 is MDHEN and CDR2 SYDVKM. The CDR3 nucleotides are TGTGCCAGCATAAGGGACAGGGCCGATGAGCAGTTCTTC. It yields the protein CASIRDRADEQFF. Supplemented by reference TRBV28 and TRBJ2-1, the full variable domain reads DVKVTQSSRYLVKRTGEKVFLECVQDMDHENMFWYRQDPGLGLRLIYFSYDVKMKEKGDIPEGYSVSREKKERFSLILESASTNQTSMYLCASIRDRADEQFFGPGTRLTVL.

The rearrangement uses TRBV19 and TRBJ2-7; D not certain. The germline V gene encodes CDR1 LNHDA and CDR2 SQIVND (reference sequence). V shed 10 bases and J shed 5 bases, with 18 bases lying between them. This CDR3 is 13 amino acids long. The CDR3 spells CATHGVRGDEQYF. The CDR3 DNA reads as TGTGCCACCCACGGAGTTCGAGGCGACGAGCAGTACTTC.

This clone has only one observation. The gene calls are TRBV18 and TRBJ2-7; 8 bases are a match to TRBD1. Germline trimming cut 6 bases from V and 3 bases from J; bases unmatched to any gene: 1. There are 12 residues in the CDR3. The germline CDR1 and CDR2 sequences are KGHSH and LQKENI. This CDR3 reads CASSDRGYEQYF. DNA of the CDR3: TGTGCCAGCTCCGACAGGGGCTACGAGCAGTACTTC.

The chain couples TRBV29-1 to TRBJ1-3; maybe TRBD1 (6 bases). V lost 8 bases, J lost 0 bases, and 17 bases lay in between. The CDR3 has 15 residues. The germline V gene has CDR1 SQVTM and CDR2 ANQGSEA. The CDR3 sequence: CSPSGGGASGNTIYF. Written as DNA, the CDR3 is TGCAGCCCCTCTGGGGGGGGCGCCTCTGGAAACACCATATATTTT.

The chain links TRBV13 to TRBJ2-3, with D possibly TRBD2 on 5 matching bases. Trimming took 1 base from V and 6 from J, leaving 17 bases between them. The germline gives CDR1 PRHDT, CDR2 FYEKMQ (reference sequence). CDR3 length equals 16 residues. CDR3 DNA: TGTGCCAGCAGCTTAGACCGCCGCAGAGGGAGCGATACGCAGTATTTT. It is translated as CASSLDRRRGSDTQYF.

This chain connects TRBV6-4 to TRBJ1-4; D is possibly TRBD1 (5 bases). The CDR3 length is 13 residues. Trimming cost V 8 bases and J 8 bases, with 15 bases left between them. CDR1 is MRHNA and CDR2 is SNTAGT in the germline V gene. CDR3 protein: CASPGGGWEKLFF. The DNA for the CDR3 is TGTGCCAGCCCGGGGGGAGGATGGGAAAAACTGTTTTTT.

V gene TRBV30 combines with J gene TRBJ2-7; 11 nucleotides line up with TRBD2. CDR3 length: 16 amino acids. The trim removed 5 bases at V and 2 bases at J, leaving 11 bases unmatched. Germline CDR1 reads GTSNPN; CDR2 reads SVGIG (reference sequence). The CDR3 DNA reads TGTGCCTGGGTGGGGAGAAGACTAGCGGGAACCTACGAGCAGTACTTC. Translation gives CAWVGRRLAGTYEQYF. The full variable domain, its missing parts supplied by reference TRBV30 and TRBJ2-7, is SQTIHQWPATLVQPVGSPLSLECTVEGTSNPNLYWYRQAAGRGLQLLFYSVGIGQISSEVPQNLSASRPQDRQFILSSKKLLLSDSGFYLCAWVGRRLAGTYEQYFGPGTRLTVT.

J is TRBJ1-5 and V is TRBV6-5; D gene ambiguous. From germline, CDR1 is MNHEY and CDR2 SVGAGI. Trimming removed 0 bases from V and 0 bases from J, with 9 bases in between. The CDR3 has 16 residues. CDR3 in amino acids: CASSYSTPYSNQPQHF. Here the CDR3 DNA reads TGTGCCAGCAGTTACTCGACACCATATAGCAATCAGCCCCAGCATTTT.

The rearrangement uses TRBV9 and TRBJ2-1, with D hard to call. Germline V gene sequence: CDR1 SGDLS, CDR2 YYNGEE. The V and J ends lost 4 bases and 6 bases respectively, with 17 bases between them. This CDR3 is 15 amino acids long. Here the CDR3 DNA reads TGTGCCAGCAGCCGCCTAGGCTTCGACGGCAATGAGCAGTTCTTC. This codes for CASSRLGFDGNEQFF.

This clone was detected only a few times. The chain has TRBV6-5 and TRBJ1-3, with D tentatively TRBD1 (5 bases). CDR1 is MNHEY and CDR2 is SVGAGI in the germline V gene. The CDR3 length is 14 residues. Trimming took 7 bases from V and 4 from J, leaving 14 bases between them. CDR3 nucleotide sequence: TGTGCCAGCAATACGGGGGGGACGGGAAACACCATATATTTT. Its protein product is CASNTGGTGNTIYF.

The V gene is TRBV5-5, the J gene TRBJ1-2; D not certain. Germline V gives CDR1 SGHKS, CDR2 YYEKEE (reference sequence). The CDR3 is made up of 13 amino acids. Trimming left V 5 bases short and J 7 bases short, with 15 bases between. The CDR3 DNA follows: TGTGCCAGCAGTCTGGTGATTTACGGTGGCTACACCTTC. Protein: CASSLVIYGGYTF.

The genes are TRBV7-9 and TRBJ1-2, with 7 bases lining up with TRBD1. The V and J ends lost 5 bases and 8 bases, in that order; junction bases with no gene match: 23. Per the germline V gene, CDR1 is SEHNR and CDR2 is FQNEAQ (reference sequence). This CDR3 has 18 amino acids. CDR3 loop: CASSQKEGTAHLNFGYTF. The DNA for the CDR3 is TGTGCCAGCAGCCAAAAAGAGGGGACAGCCCATTTAAACTTCGGCTACACCTTC.

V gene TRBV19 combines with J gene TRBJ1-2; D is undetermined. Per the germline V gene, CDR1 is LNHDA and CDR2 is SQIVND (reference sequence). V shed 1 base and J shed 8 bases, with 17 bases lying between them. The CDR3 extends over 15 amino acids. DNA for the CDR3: TGTGCCAGTAGTATAGCCCTACTACCGATGTACGGCTACACCTTC. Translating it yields CASSIALLPMYGYTF.

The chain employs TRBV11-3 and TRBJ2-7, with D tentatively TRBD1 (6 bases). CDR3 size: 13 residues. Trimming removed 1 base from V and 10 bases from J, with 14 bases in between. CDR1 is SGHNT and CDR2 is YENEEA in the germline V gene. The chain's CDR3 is CASSLVGQTPQYF. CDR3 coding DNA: TGTGCCAGCAGCTTAGTAGGACAGACCCCTCAGTACTTC.